What follows describes a single TCR beta chain. The record originates from a study of cytomegalovirus exposure and HLA in healthy donors. Primers: 60 Vbeta forward and 13 Jbeta reverse. Sequencing used immunoSEQ multiplex PCR; TCRdb keeps in-frame clones, though not all of them. The table lists 50,000 to 65,000 clones, more than 65% of them singletons, with approximately 2.8% in the top ten. Sequenced: PBMCs. The sequence came from a woman aged 18-35 years in good health and CMV-seronegative.

As DNA, the CDR3 is TGTGCCAGCAGCCACCCCCTCACTAGCCCCACCGCTTACGAGCAGTACTTC. Protein sequence: CASSHPLTSPTAYEQYF. The V gene is TRBV9, the J gene TRBJ2-7, with D perhaps TRBD2 (6 bases). The germline V gene has CDR1 SGDLS and CDR2 YYNGEE. V lost 4 bases, J lost 4 bases, and 24 bases lay in between. There are 17 residues in the CDR3.